Listed here are 18 T cell receptor beta chains from one sample, sequenced in a study of blood T cells in healthy people across ages. For the second PCR, which ran for roughly 6 to 11 cycles, a sample-barcoded 5' primer and a J-beta primer mix were used. TCRdb fed the 5' RACE reads into MiXCR, producing one record per CDR3 protein. The sample holds over 950,000 distinct CDR3 sequences, approximately 38% seen once. Sequenced: blood. Every receptor here comes from a man between 18 and 29 years old in good health.

This clonotype was picked up many times. The chain links TRBV10-3 to TRBJ2-1, with 10 nucleotides matching TRBD1. Germline CDR1 ENHRY, CDR2 SYGVKD. Trimming took 0 bases from V and 6 from J; bases not matched to a gene: 5. The CDR3 runs 16 residues. The CDR3 sequence is CAISESVGQGFNEQFF. The DNA of the CDR3 is TGTGCCATCAGTGAGTCGGTGGGACAGGGGTTCAATGAGCAGTTCTTC.

The sample holds a few counts of this clonotype. This rearrangement joins TRBV10-3 to TRBJ2-4; D gene uncertain. Trimming pared 4 bases from V and 3 bases from J, leaving 7 bases between. The CDR3 contains 13 residues. From germline, CDR1 is ENHRY and CDR2 SYGVKD. The CDR3: CAISVAVKNIQYF. The CDR3 DNA reads TGTGCCATCAGTGTGGCGGTCAAAAACATTCAGTACTTC.

The sample holds a few counts of this clonotype. V and J are TRBV6-6 and TRBJ1-5; D not resolved. The germline V gene encodes CDR1 MNHNY and CDR2 SVGAGI (reference sequence). Trimming left V 8 bases short and J 0 bases short, with 17 bases between. This CDR3 comprises 16 residues. This CDR3 reads CASARSAPNSNQPQHF. CDR3 bases: TGTGCCAGCGCAAGGTCAGCCCCTAATAGCAATCAGCCCCAGCATTTT.

V usage is TRBV25-1 and J usage is TRBJ2-1, with unresolved D. V lost 5 bases to trimming and J lost 2 bases, with 13 bases between them. Germline-derived CDR1 and CDR2 are MGHDK and SYGVNS. The CDR3 runs to 15 residues. The CDR3 DNA sequence: TGTGCCAGCAGTCCTGTGCAGAGTGCCTACAATGAGCAGTTCTTC. This codes for CASSPVQSAYNEQFF.

Only a few counts were recorded for this clonotype. This chain uses TRBV7-3 with TRBJ1-2, with D possibly TRBD1 on 6 matching bases. Germline V lookup: CDR1 SGHTA, CDR2 FQGTGA. Trimming removed 8 bases at V and 0 bases at J, with 16 bases between. CDR3 length: 15 amino acids. CDR3 nucleotides: TGTGCCAGCGCTCCTAACGCAGGGGCTAACTATGGCTACACCTTC. The encoded protein is CASAPNAGANYGYTF.

Only a few counts were recorded for this clonotype. The V gene is TRBV12-5, the J gene TRBJ2-3; D is ambiguous. The CDR3 covers 14 residues. The V and J ends lost 2 bases and 6 bases respectively, with 12 bases between them. Germline values: CDR1 LGHNT, CDR2 FRNRAP. The CDR3 spells CASGLPGPVDTQYF. As DNA, the CDR3 is TGTGCTAGTGGTTTGCCGGGTCCGGTGGATACGCAGTATTTT.

This chain joins TRBV27 and TRBJ2-5; 7 bases agree with TRBD1. V dropped 3 bases and J dropped 4; count of bases not matched to a gene: 8. Per germline, CDR1 MNHEY and CDR2 SMNVEV (reference sequence). The CDR3 extends over 15 amino acids. CDR3 in DNA: TGTGCCAGCAGTTTCTCCGGACAGGAACCAGAGACCCAGTACTTC. This encodes CASSFSGQEPETQYF.

The rearrangement joins TRBV27 to TRBJ2-7, with D possibly called TRBD1 or TRBD2 (5 bases each). The CDR3 is 15 amino acids. Germline V lookup: CDR1 MNHEY, CDR2 SMNVEV (reference sequence). Deletions cut 5 bases from V and 0 bases from J, with 14 bases between. CDR3: CASSPSGTNSYEQYF. CDR3 in DNA: TGTGCCAGCAGTCCATCGGGGACCAACTCCTACGAGCAGTACTTC.

This chain links TRBV7-9 with TRBJ1-1; 7 bases agree with TRBD1. Trimming cost V 1 base and J 4 bases; bases outside gene matches: 9. The CDR3 length is 16 residues. In germline, CDR1 is SEHNR, CDR2 FQNEAQ (reference sequence). In DNA, the CDR3 is TGTGCCAGCAGCTTAGGAAGGGGGCGGCAGCCCACTGAAGCTTTCTTT. Translation gives CASSLGRGRQPTEAFF.

The J gene is TRBJ2-7, the V gene TRBV12-3 or TRBV12-4; D may be TRBD1 (5 bases). CDR3 length: 14 amino acids. Between the trimmed V and J ends, which lost 5 bases and 7 bases, there was a span of 18 bases. The CDR3 loop is CASSPRTMGNEQYF. The CDR3 DNA follows: TGTGCCAGCAGTCCGCGGACAATGGGCAATGAGCAGTACTTC.

This clonotype has more than one count but fewer than ten. This rearrangement joins TRBV11-2 to TRBJ2-7; a possible D gene is TRBD2 (6 bases). Trimming took 1 base from V and 2 from J, leaving 9 bases between them. The germline V gene encodes CDR1 SGHAT and CDR2 FQNNGV. The CDR3 is 14 residues long. CDR3 bases: TGTGCCAGCAGCTTAGGGGACTTAACCTACGAGCAGTACTTC. The encoded protein is CASSLGDLTYEQYF.

A few counts support this clonotype. This chain uses TRBV7-3 with TRBJ2-1; D gene uncertain. Trimming pared 4 bases from V and 0 bases from J, leaving 10 bases between. Germline values: CDR1 SGHTA, CDR2 FQGTGA. This CDR3 is 15 amino acids long. As DNA, the CDR3 is TGTGCCAGCAGCTCGACTCCCAGCTCCTACAATGAGCAGTTCTTC. This gives the protein CASSSTPSSYNEQFF.

This clonotype has just a few counts. The chain uses TRBV7-9 and TRBJ2-3; maybe TRBD1 (6 bases). In germline, CDR1 is SEHNR, CDR2 FQNEAQ (reference sequence). Trimming cost V 2 bases and J 4 bases, with 13 bases left between them. This CDR3 spans 15 amino acids. The CDR3 DNA reads TGTGCCAGCAGCTTAATTCAGGGGAAGGCAGATACGCAGTATTTT. Amino acid sequence: CASSLIQGKADTQYF.

Only a few counts were recorded for this clonotype. The genes are TRBV7-9 and TRBJ1-3; D ambiguous. The V gene lost 1 base and the J gene lost 4 bases, with 5 bases spanning the gap. The CDR3 extends over 13 amino acids. The V gene's germline CDR1 is SEHNR and CDR2 FQNEAQ (reference sequence). The CDR3 sequence: CASSLVGGNTIYF. CDR3 coding DNA: TGTGCCAGCAGCTTAGTTGGCGGAAACACCATATATTTT.

This clonotype was seen a handful of times. The rearrangement links TRBV12-3 or TRBV12-4 to TRBJ1-6; D uncertain. The CDR3 is 13 residues long. Trimming cost V 3 bases and J 7 bases, with 7 bases left between them. The CDR3 region is CASSLGKNSPLHF. CDR3 bases: TGTGCCAGCAGTTTGGGCAAGAATTCACCCCTCCACTTT.

This clonotype has more than one count but fewer than ten. The CDR3 nucleotides are TGTGCCAGCAGTTACTCGGCGAGGAGGGAAAAACTGTTTTTT. It codes for CASSYSARREKLFF. The chain combines TRBV6-5 with TRBJ1-4; unclear D gene. In germline, CDR1 is MNHEY, CDR2 SVGAGI. Trimming took off 0 bases at V and 8 bases at J, with 10 bases between the two ends. CDR3 length: 14 amino acids.

A few counts support this clonotype. V usage is TRBV6-5 and J usage is TRBJ2-7; a weak D match, TRBD2 (6 bases). The ends were cut back, 0 bases at V and 2 bases at J, with 11 bases in the middle. CDR1 is MNHEY, CDR2 SVGAGI, per germline. This CDR3 is 15 amino acids long. CDR3 amino acids: CASSYSGGMTYEQYF. The DNA for the CDR3 is TGTGCCAGCAGTTACTCCGGGGGTATGACCTACGAGCAGTACTTC.

This chain joins TRBV28 and TRBJ1-1; TRBD1 aligns across 10 bases. The length of the CDR3 is 14 residues. V dropped 6 bases and J dropped 7; count of bases not matched to a gene: 8. Germline lookup yields CDR1 MDHEN and CDR2 SYDVKM. This chain's CDR3 is CASRRQGARDEAFF. The CDR3 DNA reads TGTGCCAGCAGGCGACAGGGGGCGAGGGATGAAGCTTTCTTT.